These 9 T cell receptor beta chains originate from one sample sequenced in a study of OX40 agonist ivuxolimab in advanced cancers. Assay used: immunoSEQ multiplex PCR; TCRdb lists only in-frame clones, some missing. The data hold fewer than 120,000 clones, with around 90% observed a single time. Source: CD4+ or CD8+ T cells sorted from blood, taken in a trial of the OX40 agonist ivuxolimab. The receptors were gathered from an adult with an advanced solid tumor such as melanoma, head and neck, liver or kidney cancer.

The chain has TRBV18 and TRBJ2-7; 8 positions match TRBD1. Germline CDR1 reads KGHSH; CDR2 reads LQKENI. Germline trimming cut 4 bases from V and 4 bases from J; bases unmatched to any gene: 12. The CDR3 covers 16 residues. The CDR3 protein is CASSQGALRQGYEQYF. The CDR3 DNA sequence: TGTGCCAGCTCACAGGGGGCCCTTAGACAGGGGTACGAGCAGTACTTC.

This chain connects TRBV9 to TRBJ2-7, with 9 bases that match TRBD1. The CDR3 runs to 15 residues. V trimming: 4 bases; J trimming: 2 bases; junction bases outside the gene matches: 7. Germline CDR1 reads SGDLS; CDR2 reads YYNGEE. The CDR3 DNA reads TGTGCCAGCAGCCCCCGACAGGGGGATGCCTACGAGCAGTACTTC. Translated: CASSPRQGDAYEQYF.

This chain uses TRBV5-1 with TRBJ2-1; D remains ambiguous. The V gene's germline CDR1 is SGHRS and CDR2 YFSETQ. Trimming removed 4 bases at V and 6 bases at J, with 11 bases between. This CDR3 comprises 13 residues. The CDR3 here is CASSLDWSNEQFF. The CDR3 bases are TGCGCCAGCAGCCTTGACTGGTCCAATGAGCAGTTCTTC.

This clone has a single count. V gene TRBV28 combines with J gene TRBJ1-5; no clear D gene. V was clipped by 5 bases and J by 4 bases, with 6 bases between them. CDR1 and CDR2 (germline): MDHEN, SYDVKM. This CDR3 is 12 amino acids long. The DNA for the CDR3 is TGTGCCAGCAGTGTTTTTAATCAGCCCCAGCATTTT. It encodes CASSVFNQPQHF.

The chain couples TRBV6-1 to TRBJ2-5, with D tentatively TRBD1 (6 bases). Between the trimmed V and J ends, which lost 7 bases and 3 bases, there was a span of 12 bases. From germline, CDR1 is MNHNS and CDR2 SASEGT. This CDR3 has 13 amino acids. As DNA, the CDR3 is TGTGCCAGCAACAGGGACAACGAAGAGACCCAGTACTTC. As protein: CASNRDNEETQYF.

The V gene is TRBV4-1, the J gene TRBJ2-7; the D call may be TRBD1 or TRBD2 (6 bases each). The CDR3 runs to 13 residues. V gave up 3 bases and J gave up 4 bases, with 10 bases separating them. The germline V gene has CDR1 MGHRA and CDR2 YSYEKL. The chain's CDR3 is CASSHRGAYEQYF. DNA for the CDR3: TGCGCCAGCAGCCATAGGGGGGCGTACGAGCAGTACTTC.

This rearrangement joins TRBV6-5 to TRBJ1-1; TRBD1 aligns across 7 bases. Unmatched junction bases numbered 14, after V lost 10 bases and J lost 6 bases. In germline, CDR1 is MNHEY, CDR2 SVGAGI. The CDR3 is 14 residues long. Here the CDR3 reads CATSRAGGFAEAFF. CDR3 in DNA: TGTGCCACCTCCCGGGCAGGGGGTTTCGCTGAAGCTTTCTTT.

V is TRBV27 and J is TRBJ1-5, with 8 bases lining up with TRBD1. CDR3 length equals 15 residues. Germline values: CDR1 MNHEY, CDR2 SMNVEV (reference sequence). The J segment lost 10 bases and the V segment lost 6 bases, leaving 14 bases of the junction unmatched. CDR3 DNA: TGTGCCAGCAGACTGAGGGGGACGACAGGGGAACCCCAGCATTTT. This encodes CASRLRGTTGEPQHF.

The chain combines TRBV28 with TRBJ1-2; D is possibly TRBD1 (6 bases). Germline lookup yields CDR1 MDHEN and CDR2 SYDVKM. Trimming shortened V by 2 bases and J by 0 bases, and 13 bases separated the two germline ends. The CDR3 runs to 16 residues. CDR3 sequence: CASSLAGTLANYGYTF. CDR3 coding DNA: TGTGCCAGCAGTTTAGCTGGGACACTGGCTAACTATGGCTACACCTTC.